The next 15 T cell receptor beta chains were all read from a single sample in a study of cytomegalovirus exposure and HLA in healthy donors. In the PCR, 60 Vbeta and 13 Jbeta primers were used. Using immunoSEQ multiplex PCR, the repertoire was profiled, and TCRdb retains in-frame clones only, with some absent. The repertoire holds under 200,000 clones, with roughly 80% as singletons. Sequencing was carried out using PBMCs. The receptors derive from a human donor in good health.

The rearrangement joins TRBV21-1 to TRBJ2-7; the tabulated D call, TRBD1, remains unverified against the DNA. TRBV21-1 is a documented pseudogene. The CDR3 contains 19 residues. Here the CDR3 reads CASSKDGTDRESPPAEQYF. CDR3 nucleotides: TGTGCCAGCAGCAAAGATGGGACTGACAGGGAAAGCCCACCTGCCGAGCAGTACTTC.

This sequence joins TRBV25-1 and TRBJ1-6; possibly TRBD1 for D (6 bases). The CDR3 contains 16 residues. The ends were cut back, 2 bases at V and 1 base at J, with 9 bases in the middle. Germline V gene lookup returns CDR1 MGHDK and CDR2 SYGVNS. The CDR3 sequence: CASSENGQSYNSPLHF. The CDR3 nucleotides read TGTGCCAGCAGTGAAAACGGACAGTCCTATAATTCACCCCTCCACTTT.

The rearrangement uses TRBV27 and TRBJ1-6, with 7 bases matching TRBD1. Germline CDR1 MNHEY, CDR2 SMNVEV (reference sequence). The V gene end was trimmed by 5 bases and the J gene end by 3 bases; junction bases not matched to a gene: 10. This CDR3 has 17 amino acids. The chain's CDR3 is CASSPTSTGFYNSPLHF. Written as DNA, the CDR3 is TGTGCCAGCAGTCCGACATCGACAGGGTTCTATAATTCACCCCTCCACTTT.

The chain links TRBV5-4 to TRBJ1-2, with 7 bases fitting TRBD1. With V trimmed by 3 bases and J by 3 bases, 5 bases remained unmatched. Germline CDR1 SGHNT, CDR2 YYREEE (reference sequence). The CDR3 has 14 amino acids. The CDR3: CASSWTGGYYGYTF. CDR3 nucleotide sequence: TGTGCCAGCAGCTGGACAGGCGGATACTATGGCTACACCTTC.

V and J are TRBV6-1 and TRBJ2-7; a weak D match, TRBD2 (5 bases). This CDR3 has 14 residues. V was clipped by 0 bases and J by 0 bases, with 6 bases between them. Germline V gene sequence: CDR1 MNHNS, CDR2 SASEGT. This CDR3 is CASSEAGSSYEQYF. CDR3 coding DNA: TGTGCCAGCAGTGAAGCAGGGAGCTCCTACGAGCAGTACTTC.

The V gene is TRBV9, the J gene TRBJ1-1; D perhaps matches TRBD1 (6 bases). The CDR3 totals 14 residues. Trimming removed 0 bases from V and 4 bases from J, with 10 bases in between. Germline CDR1 and CDR2: SGDLS and YYNGEE. CDR3 sequence (DNA): TGTGCCAGCAGCGTAGAAAGCAGGGGCACTGAAGCTTTCTTT. Translated, it gives CASSVESRGTEAFF.

In its sample, this clone was seen once. The chain uses TRBV4-3 and TRBJ2-1; TRBD1 matches at 9 bases. Looked up from germline, CDR1 is LGHNA and CDR2 is YSLEER. V was clipped by 1 base and J by 7 bases; unmatched bases: 5. This CDR3 comprises 15 residues. The CDR3 DNA reads as TGCGCCAGCAGCCAAGGGACAGGGGCCGGGAATGAGCAGTTCTTC. It specifies CASSQGTGAGNEQFF.

This clone came up a few times. This rearrangement joins TRBV25-1 to TRBJ2-3, with 9 bases lining up with TRBD1. This CDR3 is built from 14 residues. Trimming at V came to 5 bases and at J to 5 bases, leaving 5 bases not matched to a gene. Germline CDR1 is MGHDK and CDR2 is SYGVNS. CDR3 nucleotide sequence: TGTGCCAGCAGTTTACAGGGGGCTTTAGATACGCAGTATTTT. It yields the protein CASSLQGALDTQYF. The full variable domain, in which reference TRBV25-1 and TRBJ2-3 provide the parts outside the CDR3, is EADIYQTPRYLVIGTGKKITLECSQTMGHDKMYWYQQDPGMELHLIHYSYGVNSTEKGDLSSESTVSRIRTEHFPLTLESARPSHTSQYLCASSLQGALDTQYFGPGTRLTVL.

DNA of the CDR3: TGTGCCAGCACCCGGGGGACAGGGGTCGGTTACTATGGCTACACCTTC. This encodes CASTRGTGVGYYGYTF. The rearrangement uses TRBV9 and TRBJ1-2; 10 bases align to TRBD1. The V and J ends lost 6 bases and 3 bases, in that order; junction bases with no gene match: 11. The germline V gene encodes CDR1 SGDLS and CDR2 YYNGEE. This CDR3 contains 16 residues.

The chain is built from TRBV5-1 and TRBJ2-3, with 7 bases aligning to TRBD2. V was pared by 7 bases and J by 4 bases, with 9 bases of the junction left unmatched. The CDR3 totals 14 residues. Germline V gives CDR1 SGHRS, CDR2 YFSETQ. The CDR3 here is CASATGLDPDTQYF. CDR3 DNA sequence: TGCGCCAGCGCTACAGGACTAGACCCAGATACGCAGTATTTT.

This sequence joins TRBV7-9 and TRBJ2-2; 7 bases match TRBD1. CDR1 is SEHNR, CDR2 FQNEAQ, per germline (reference sequence). The CDR3 contains 15 residues. V trimming: 5 bases; J trimming: 1 base; junction bases outside the gene matches: 4. This CDR3 reads CASSIQGMNTGELFF. In DNA form, the CDR3 reads TGTGCCAGCAGCATACAGGGGATGAACACCGGGGAGCTGTTTTTT.

The chain is built from TRBV7-2 and TRBJ1-1; D is perhaps TRBD1 (6 bases). Germline V CDR1 and CDR2: SGHTA, FQGNSA. The CDR3 sequence is 13 residues long. Trimming shortened V by 5 bases and J by 3 bases, and 10 bases separated the two germline ends. The CDR3 loop is CASSLGHHTEAFF. CDR3 sequence (DNA): TGTGCCAGCAGCCTGGGACACCACACTGAAGCTTTCTTT.

CDR3 region: CASSQGHSYNEQFF. In DNA, the CDR3 is TGTGCCAGCAGCCAAGGACACTCCTACAATGAGCAGTTCTTC. This rearrangement joins TRBV4-2 to TRBJ2-1; D remains unclear. CDR1 is LGHNA and CDR2 is YNFKEQ in the germline V gene. V was clipped by 1 base and J by 0 bases, with 4 bases between them. The CDR3 contains 14 residues.

This clone appeared a few times. The rearrangement joins TRBV7-6 to TRBJ1-3; D might be TRBD1 (6 bases). From germline, CDR1 is SGHVS and CDR2 FNYEAQ. CDR3 length: 15 amino acids. Trimming left V 5 bases short and J 10 bases short, with 21 bases between. The chain's CDR3 is CASSPTTDRSKTIYF. The CDR3 coding sequence is TGTGCCAGCAGCCCTACTACCGACAGGTCAAAAACCATATATTTT.

This chain joins TRBV11-2 and TRBJ2-1, with 9 bases identical to TRBD2. In germline, CDR1 is SGHAT, CDR2 FQNNGV. The length of the CDR3 is 18 residues. Trimming cost V 4 bases and J 6 bases; bases outside gene matches: 16. Here the CDR3 DNA reads TGTGCCAGCAGCTCCGACTGGGCGGGGGGGCCGGTGTTCAATGAGCAGTTCTTC. The encoded protein is CASSSDWAGGPVFNEQFF.